This TCR beta chain appears in the sequencing data of a study of blood T cell repertoires in COVID-19. Background on the study: Specimens from acute and convalescent COVID-19 originated in the United States, Italy and Spain.

Trimming took 2 bases from V and 1 from J, leaving 7 bases between them. Germline assignment: CDR1 SGHDT and CDR2 YYEEEE. This CDR3 has 14 amino acids. Assay used: immunoSEQ multiplex PCR; TCRdb lists only in-frame clones, some missing. Altogether some 130,000 clones are present, around 80% being singletons, with the ten largest covering 1.5% to 2%. This clonotype was obtained from a man aged 70 or older with acute or convalescent COVID-19. The chain recombines TRBV5-6 with TRBJ1-5, with D unresolved. Sample: peripheral blood. The CDR3 is CASSFGTSNQPQHF. Written as DNA, the CDR3 is TGTGCCAGCAGCTTTGGCACGAGCAATCAGCCCCAGCATTTT. Drawing the rest from reference TRBV5-6 and TRBJ1-5, the complete variable domain is DAGVTQSPTHLIKTRGQQVTLRCSPKSGHDTVSWYQQALGQGPQFIFQYYEEEERQRGNFPDRFSGHQFPNYSSELNVNALLLGDSALYLCASSFGTSNQPQHFGDGTRLSIL.